This entry lists 27 T cell receptor beta chains sequenced from one sample in a study of blood T cell repertoires in COVID-19. Repertoires were generated with immunoSEQ multiplex PCR, while TCRdb's copy carries only in-frame clones and drops some. The repertoire holds about 160,000 clones, with just over 90% as singletons. Specimen: peripheral blood. Source of these receptors: a man aged 18 to 30 with acute or convalescent COVID-19.

The chain carries TRBV18 and TRBJ2-4, with D possibly being TRBD1 (5 bases). The CDR3 extends over 13 amino acids. Germline CDR1 KGHSH, CDR2 LQKENI. V was pared by 2 bases and J by 6 bases, with 8 bases between. CDR3 residues: CASSPGAGNIQYF. CDR3 DNA sequence: TGTGCCAGCTCACCAGGGGCTGGAAACATTCAGTACTTC.

The chain couples TRBV4-1 to TRBJ1-3, with 8 positions matching TRBD1. Germline V gene data show CDR1 as MGHRA and CDR2 as YSYEKL. CDR3 length: 16 residues. V dropped 3 bases and J dropped 0; count of bases not matched to a gene: 4. CDR3: CASSHAGGASGNTIYF. The DNA for the CDR3 is TGCGCCAGCAGCCACGCAGGGGGCGCCTCTGGAAACACCATATATTTT.

The CDR3 here is CATRGGRSTEAFF. CDR3 nucleotide sequence: TGTGCCACGAGGGGGGGCAGGAGCACTGAAGCTTTCTTT. This sequence joins TRBV19 and TRBJ1-1, with TRBD1 as a possible D gene (6 bases). CDR1 and CDR2 from the germline V gene are LNHDA and SQIVND (reference sequence). V was shortened by 10 bases and J by 4 bases, with 16 bases between the two germline ends. There are 13 residues in the CDR3.

The rearrangement links TRBV19 to TRBJ2-1, with D perhaps TRBD2 (5 bases). The V end was cut by 4 bases, the J end by 9 bases, with 13 bases between. In germline, CDR1 is LNHDA, CDR2 SQIVND (reference sequence). The CDR3 is made up of 13 amino acids. CDR3 sequence: CASSRGVLGEQFF. The DNA for the CDR3 is TGTGCCAGTAGTAGGGGAGTTCTGGGTGAGCAGTTCTTC.

The chain employs TRBV7-9 and TRBJ1-1, with a weak D call TRBD1 (5 bases). The CDR3 has 12 residues. Germline CDR1 SEHNR, CDR2 FQNEAQ (reference sequence). Trimming pared 2 bases from V and 6 bases from J, leaving 7 bases between. CDR3 in amino acids: CASSLSRAEAFF. CDR3 in DNA: TGTGCCAGCAGCTTAAGCAGGGCTGAAGCTTTCTTT.

The J gene is TRBJ1-4, the V gene TRBV7-6; maybe TRBD1 (6 bases). CDR1 is SGHVS and CDR2 is FNYEAQ in the germline V gene. This CDR3 has 17 amino acids. V lost 2 bases to trimming and J lost 7 bases, with 20 bases between them. The CDR3 bases are TGTGCCAGCAGCTTACTCAGGGGACCAGCCGCCGGTGAAAAACTGTTTTTT. This translates into CASSLLRGPAAGEKLFF. The whole variable domain, remainder taken from reference TRBV7-6 and TRBJ1-4, is GAGVSQSPRYKVTKRGQDVALRCDPISGHVSLYWYRQALGQGPEFLTYFNYEAQQDKSGLPNDRFSAERPEGSISTLTIQRTEQRDSAMYRCASSLLRGPAAGEKLFFGSGTQLSVL.

The gene calls are TRBV11-2 and TRBJ1-1; D gene unclear. This CDR3 has 12 residues. Trimming pared 6 bases from V and 9 bases from J, leaving 14 bases between. The germline gives CDR1 SGHAT, CDR2 FQNNGV. The CDR3 here is CASSSGEGKAFF. DNA for the CDR3: TGTGCCAGCAGTTCCGGGGAGGGAAAAGCTTTCTTT.

The chain combines TRBV20-1 with TRBJ1-2; a possible D gene is TRBD1 (6 bases). Germline values: CDR1 DFQATT, CDR2 SNEGSKA (reference sequence). V was cut by 5 bases and J by 5 bases, with 9 bases left in between. The CDR3 covers 11 residues. The CDR3 sequence is CSAHRAYGYTF. In DNA form, the CDR3 reads TGCAGTGCTCACAGGGCTTATGGCTACACCTTC.

CDR3 in amino acids: CASSLGQYTGELFF. CDR3 sequence (DNA): TGTGCCAGCAGCTTGGGACAGTACACCGGGGAGCTGTTTTTT. The chain uses TRBV7-9 and TRBJ2-2; 7 nucleotides align to TRBD1. This CDR3 comprises 14 residues. V was clipped by 3 bases and J by 3 bases; unmatched bases: 1. The germline gives CDR1 SEHNR, CDR2 FQNEAQ (reference sequence).

The chain joins TRBV5-1 to TRBJ1-4; the D gene is possibly TRBD1 (5 bases). V was shortened by 2 bases and J by 6 bases, with 14 bases between the two germline ends. The germline V gene has CDR1 SGHRS and CDR2 YFSETQ. The CDR3 covers 15 residues. CDR3 region: CASSLDSAGYEKLFF. CDR3 DNA sequence: TGCGCCAGCAGCTTAGATTCCGCAGGGTATGAAAAACTGTTTTTT.

V and J are TRBV6-6 and TRBJ2-2, with 7 nucleotides matching TRBD1. CDR1 is MNHNY, CDR2 SVGAGI, per germline (reference sequence). After removal of 8 bases from V and 4 bases from J, the junction contained 13 bases not matched to a gene. The CDR3 contains 16 residues. The CDR3 sequence is CASGPPRGRSTGELFF. DNA of the CDR3: TGTGCCAGCGGCCCTCCGAGGGGGCGCAGCACCGGGGAGCTGTTTTTT.

J is TRBJ2-5 and V is TRBV7-9, with TRBD1 matching over 9 bases. The CDR3 is 15 residues long. Germline trimming cut 5 bases from V and 4 bases from J; bases unmatched to any gene: 8. Germline loops: CDR1 SEHNR, CDR2 FQNEAQ (reference sequence). CDR3 sequence: CASSLMDRGRETQYF. In DNA form, the CDR3 reads TGTGCCAGCAGCCTAATGGACAGGGGAAGAGAGACCCAGTACTTC.

The gene calls are TRBV24-1 and TRBJ1-5; 10 positions match TRBD1. The CDR3 spans 14 residues. The germline gives CDR1 KGHDR, CDR2 SFDVKD. The ends lost 5 bases at V and 6 bases at J; junction bases unmatched: 3. The CDR3 DNA is TGTGCCACCAGTGTGGGACAGGGGAGTCAGCCCCAGCATTTT. As protein: CATSVGQGSQPQHF.

The rearrangement uses TRBV29-1 and TRBJ2-2; 7 positions match TRBD1. This CDR3 has 14 residues. Trimming took 7 bases from V and 1 from J; bases not matched to a gene: 6. CDR1 is SQVTM and CDR2 is ANQGSEA in the germline V gene. Here the CDR3 reads CSAYRGKNTGELFF. The DNA for the CDR3 is TGCAGCGCTTACAGGGGAAAGAACACCGGGGAGCTGTTTTTT.

CDR3 amino acids: CASSLAGVPNYGYTF. For the CDR3, the DNA is TGCGCCAGCAGCTTGGCGGGGGTGCCCAACTATGGCTACACCTTC. This chain links TRBV5-1 with TRBJ1-2; perhaps TRBD1 as D (5 bases). This CDR3 contains 15 residues. The germline V gene has CDR1 SGHRS and CDR2 YFSETQ. Trimming stripped 0 bases from V and 2 bases from J, with 11 bases between.

The chain combines TRBV6-5 with TRBJ1-5, with 7 nucleotides matching TRBD1. The CDR3 covers 12 residues. The J segment lost 11 bases and the V segment lost 5 bases, leaving 6 bases of the junction unmatched. CDR1 MNHEY and CDR2 SVGAGI come from the germline V gene. CDR3 nucleotides: TGTGCCAGCAGTCAATTACAGGGGACCCAGCATTTT. Encoded protein: CASSQLQGTQHF.

The chain uses TRBV5-1 and TRBJ2-7; D gene uncertain. The CDR3 runs to 13 residues. CDR1 SGHRS and CDR2 YFSETQ come from the germline V gene. V dropped 5 bases and J dropped 3 bases, with 12 bases sitting between them. In DNA form, the CDR3 reads TGCGCCAGCAGGTCTGCCAGTGTCTACGAGCAGTACTTC. Its protein is CASRSASVYEQYF.

The chain links TRBV9 to TRBJ2-1; TRBD2 is a possible D gene (6 bases). Germline V CDR1 and CDR2: SGDLS, YYNGEE. V was pared by 0 bases and J by 4 bases, with 11 bases between. CDR3 length: 15 residues. The CDR3 nucleotides are TGTGCCAGCAGCGTAGCGGGGGAACTTTACAATGAGCAGTTCTTC. It encodes CASSVAGELYNEQFF.

This chain uses TRBV12-3 or TRBV12-4 with TRBJ2-4; tentative D call: TRBD1 (5 bases). V was shortened by 5 bases and J by 9 bases, with 14 bases between the two germline ends. CDR3 length equals 13 residues. CDR3 sequence: CASSPQGNSIQYF. The CDR3 nucleotides are TGTGCCAGCAGTCCCCAGGGTAATAGCATTCAGTACTTC.

CDR3 protein: CASSHRDQPQHF. CDR3 DNA sequence: TGTGCCAGCAGTCATCGGGATCAGCCCCAGCATTTT. This sequence joins TRBV2 and TRBJ1-5; D unresolved. V dropped 5 bases and J dropped 5 bases, with 7 bases sitting between them. The CDR3 is made up of 12 amino acids. Per germline, CDR1 SNHLY and CDR2 FYNNEI.

This clone was counted once. The J gene is TRBJ1-6, the V gene TRBV6-5; D is perhaps TRBD1 (6 bases). There are 14 residues in the CDR3. Germline loops: CDR1 MNHEY, CDR2 SVGAGI. The V end lost 2 bases, the J end lost 5 bases, and 7 bases lay between the germline ends. The CDR3 sequence is CASSYGGDNSPLHF. DNA for the CDR3: TGTGCCAGCAGTTACGGGGGCGATAATTCACCCCTCCACTTT.

The genes are TRBV27 and TRBJ1-2; 8 nucleotides agree with TRBD1. There are 16 residues in the CDR3. Germline V gene lookup returns CDR1 MNHEY and CDR2 SMNVEV (reference sequence). V was clipped by 3 bases and J by 4 bases; unmatched bases: 10. The chain's CDR3 is CASSFSRTGFGYGYTF. As DNA, the CDR3 is TGTGCCAGCAGTTTCTCCCGGACAGGGTTCGGCTATGGCTACACCTTC.

The CDR3 loop is CAWSPDTNQPQHF. DNA for the CDR3: TGTGCCTGGAGTCCGGACACTAATCAGCCCCAGCATTTT. The chain joins TRBV30 to TRBJ1-5, with D tentatively TRBD1 (5 bases). This CDR3 has 13 amino acids. The germline gives CDR1 GTSNPN, CDR2 SVGIG (reference sequence). The V end was cut by 2 bases, the J end by 4 bases, with 9 bases between.

The rearrangement uses TRBV28 and TRBJ1-1; D gene ambiguous. The CDR3 has 14 amino acids. V lost 5 bases and J lost 5, with 15 bases in between. Per the germline V gene, CDR1 is MDHEN and CDR2 is SYDVKM. The CDR3, as DNA: TGTGCCAGCAGTCCCGGCGGGATTGGGACTGAAGCTTTCTTT. Translated, it gives CASSPGGIGTEAFF.

This clone has more than one count but fewer than ten. The chain couples TRBV5-8 to TRBJ1-5; no clear D. Germline V CDR1 and CDR2: SGHTS, YDEGEE. The V and J ends lost 5 bases and 6 bases respectively, with 9 bases between them. The CDR3 has 12 residues. In DNA, the CDR3 is TGTGCCAGCAGTATGAGGCCTCAGCCCCAGCATTTT. Protein: CASSMRPQPQHF.

The rearrangement links TRBV11-2 to TRBJ1-6, with TRBD1 identical over 7 bases. J gave up 0 bases and V 6 bases, and 2 bases lay outside the gene matches. Germline V gives CDR1 SGHAT, CDR2 FQNNGV. The CDR3 loop spans 15 amino acids. This CDR3 reads CASSWDSSYNSPLHF. CDR3 coding DNA: TGTGCCAGCAGTTGGGACAGCTCCTATAATTCACCCCTCCACTTT.

J is TRBJ1-2 and V is TRBV3-1 (or the pseudogene TRBV3-2), with D uncertain. The V gene lost 4 bases and the J gene lost 5 bases, with 17 bases spanning the gap. The germline V gene has CDR1 LGHDT and CDR2 YNNKEL (reference sequence). The CDR3 has 15 amino acids. CDR3 protein: CASSPQRLEVYGYTF. CDR3 in DNA: TGTGCCAGCAGCCCTCAAAGGTTAGAGGTATATGGCTACACCTTC.